A single sample is the source of the 22 T cell receptor beta chains below, sequenced in a study of T cells expressing NK-cell markers. TCRdb derives one entry per CDR3 protein from the 5' RACE reads, leaving out DNA. The sample yields 550,000 or so distinct CDR3 sequences, of which the top ten take up approximately 3.5%. The sample taken for sequencing was blood T cells: a sorted CD56 or NKG2C T cell subset, CD4+ or CD8+ T cells, or bulk PBMC T cells (not recorded which). Receptors originate from a man between 18 and 35 years old in good health.

The chain carries TRBV12-3 or TRBV12-4 and TRBJ2-1; TCRdb's assignment of TRBD2 cannot be checked, as there is no DNA. The CDR3 covers 13 residues. CDR3 region: CASSSDWRTEQFF.

The CDR3: CASKQGQEELFF. The chain uses TRBV5-1 and TRBJ2-2; the TCRdb call, TRBD1, lacks DNA for checking. Per the germline V gene, CDR1 is SGHRS and CDR2 is YFSETQ. This CDR3 is 12 amino acids long. Full variable domain (remainder filled in from reference TRBV5-1 and TRBJ2-2): KAGVTQTPRYLIKTRGQQVTLSCSPISGHRSVSWYQQTPGQGLQFLFEYFSETQRNKGNFPGRFSGRQFSNSRSEMNVSTLELGDSALYLCASKQGQEELFFGEGSRLTVL.

The V gene is TRBV4-1, the J gene TRBJ2-1; no DNA is available, so the TRBD2 call from TCRdb remains unchecked. The CDR3 runs 15 residues. Germline V gene lookup returns CDR1 MGHRA and CDR2 YSYEKL. CDR3: CASSQVGTSGRTQFF.

The V gene is TRBV27, the J gene TRBJ1-2; TCRdb designates TRBD1, a call that cannot be tested without DNA. The CDR3 totals 13 residues. The V gene's germline CDR1 is MNHEY and CDR2 SMNVEV (reference sequence). The CDR3 here is CASSMDRSYGYTF.

This chain uses TRBV4-2 with TRBJ2-1; TCRdb calls TRBD2, which cannot be checked without DNA. The germline gives CDR1 LGHNA, CDR2 YNFKEQ. The CDR3 runs 15 residues. This chain's CDR3 is CASSQEGLRGNEQFF.

The V gene is TRBV10-3, the J gene TRBJ2-3; TCRdb outputs TRBD2, but without DNA this stays unchecked. Germline loops: CDR1 ENHRY, CDR2 SYGVKD. This CDR3 is built from 16 residues. CDR3 sequence: CAIRGTSGSGTDTQYF.

The rearrangement joins TRBV12-3 or TRBV12-4 to TRBJ1-1. The CDR3 length is 14 residues. CDR3: CASSQQKGVSEAFF.

This rearrangement joins TRBV14 to TRBJ1-5; TCRdb lists TRBD1, though no DNA is available to test this call. CDR1 and CDR2 (germline): SGHDN, FVKESK. The CDR3 spans 15 residues. The CDR3 loop reads CASSQTGLSNQPQHF.

V is TRBV5-6 and J is TRBJ2-5; TCRdb gives TRBD1 as the D gene, but with no DNA this cannot be confirmed. Germline CDR1 is SGHDT and CDR2 is YYEEEE. This CDR3 is 15 amino acids long. The CDR3: CASSRGQGAGETQYF. Variable domain in full (rest from reference TRBV5-6 and TRBJ2-5): DAGVTQSPTHLIKTRGQQVTLRCSPKSGHDTVSWYQQALGQGPQFIFQYYEEEERQRGNFPDRFSGHQFPNYSSELNVNALLLGDSALYLCASSRGQGAGETQYFGPGTRLLVL.

V and J are TRBV10-3 and TRBJ1-1; TCRdb names TRBD1, which stays unverified in the absence of DNA. Germline CDR1 ENHRY, CDR2 SYGVKD. This CDR3 comprises 13 residues. The CDR3 sequence is CATLTALNTEAFF.

The V and J genes are TRBV6-2 or TRBV6-3 and TRBJ1-5; the D gene TCRdb calls, TRBD1, cannot be checked with no DNA. Germline lookup yields CDR1 MNHEY and CDR2 SVGEGT. The CDR3 totals 16 residues. The CDR3 spells CASTSAGQVPNQPQHF.

The rearrangement uses TRBV6-1 and TRBJ2-1; TCRdb's D call of TRBD2 is untestable without DNA. Germline loops: CDR1 MNHNS, CDR2 SASEGT. The CDR3 is 17 amino acids. The CDR3: CASSELPTSGSYNEQFF.

J is TRBJ1-1 and V is TRBV18. Per the germline V gene, CDR1 is KGHSH and CDR2 is LQKENI. This CDR3 has 16 residues. The CDR3 is CASSPPLQRMNTEAFF.

V and J are TRBV10-3 and TRBJ1-2. The CDR3 contains 11 residues. Germline V gene sequence: CDR1 ENHRY, CDR2 SYGVKD. CDR3 loop: CAIPSMEGYTF.

The V and J genes are TRBV30 and TRBJ2-7. The CDR3 is 14 amino acids. The germline CDR1 and CDR2 sequences are GTSNPN and SVGIG (reference sequence). CDR3 residues: CAWHSSIGTYEQYF.

The rearrangement links TRBV20-1 to TRBJ2-4; the D call of TRBD1 rests on TCRdb alone, since no DNA is present to check it. The CDR3 loop spans 18 amino acids. Germline loops: CDR1 DFQATT, CDR2 SNEGSKA (reference sequence). The CDR3 here is CSALYPGQGSLAKNIQYF.

The chain uses TRBV6-5 and TRBJ2-1; TCRdb outputs TRBD2, but without DNA this stays unchecked. CDR1 MNHEY and CDR2 SVGAGI come from the germline V gene. The CDR3 extends over 18 amino acids. The CDR3 sequence: CASTGTRSRRGSYNEQFF.

This chain connects TRBV12-3 or TRBV12-4 to TRBJ2-5; the D call from TCRdb, TRBD2, cannot be confirmed without DNA. The CDR3 is 14 residues long. The CDR3 protein is CASSLGTSQETQYF.

The gene calls are TRBV6-1 and TRBJ2-1; TCRdb's D call of TRBD1 is untestable without DNA. The CDR3 has 15 residues. Germline loops: CDR1 MNHNS, CDR2 SASEGT. CDR3 sequence reads: CATLVGGRSYNEQFF.

The CDR3 sequence is CAIIFLAGAHEQFF. This chain uses TRBV4-1 with TRBJ2-1; TCRdb selects TRBD2, and the lack of DNA leaves this call unchecked. CDR1 and CDR2 (germline): MGHRA, YSYEKL. There are 14 residues in the CDR3.

The chain links TRBV20-1 to TRBJ2-2; without DNA, the TCRdb call of TRBD1 cannot be checked. The CDR3 is 17 amino acids. The germline V gene encodes CDR1 DFQATT and CDR2 SNEGSKA (reference sequence). This CDR3 reads CSARDRTGQGNTGELFF.

The CDR3 sequence is CASSSGLSSYEQYF. The rearrangement joins TRBV12-3 or TRBV12-4 to TRBJ2-7. The CDR3 covers 14 residues.